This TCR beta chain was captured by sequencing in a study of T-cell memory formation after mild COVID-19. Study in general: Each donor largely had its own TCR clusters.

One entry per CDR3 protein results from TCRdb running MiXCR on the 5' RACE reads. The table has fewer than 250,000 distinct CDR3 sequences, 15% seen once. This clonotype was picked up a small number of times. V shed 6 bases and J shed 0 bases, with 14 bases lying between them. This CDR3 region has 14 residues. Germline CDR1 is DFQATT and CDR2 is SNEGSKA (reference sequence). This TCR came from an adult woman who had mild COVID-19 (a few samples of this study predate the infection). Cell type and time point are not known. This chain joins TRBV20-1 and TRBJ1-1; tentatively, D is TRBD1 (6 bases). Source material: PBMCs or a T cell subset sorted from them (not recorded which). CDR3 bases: TGCAGTGCGGCAGACGGGACAATGAACACTGAAGCTTTCTTT. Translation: CSAADGTMNTEAFF.